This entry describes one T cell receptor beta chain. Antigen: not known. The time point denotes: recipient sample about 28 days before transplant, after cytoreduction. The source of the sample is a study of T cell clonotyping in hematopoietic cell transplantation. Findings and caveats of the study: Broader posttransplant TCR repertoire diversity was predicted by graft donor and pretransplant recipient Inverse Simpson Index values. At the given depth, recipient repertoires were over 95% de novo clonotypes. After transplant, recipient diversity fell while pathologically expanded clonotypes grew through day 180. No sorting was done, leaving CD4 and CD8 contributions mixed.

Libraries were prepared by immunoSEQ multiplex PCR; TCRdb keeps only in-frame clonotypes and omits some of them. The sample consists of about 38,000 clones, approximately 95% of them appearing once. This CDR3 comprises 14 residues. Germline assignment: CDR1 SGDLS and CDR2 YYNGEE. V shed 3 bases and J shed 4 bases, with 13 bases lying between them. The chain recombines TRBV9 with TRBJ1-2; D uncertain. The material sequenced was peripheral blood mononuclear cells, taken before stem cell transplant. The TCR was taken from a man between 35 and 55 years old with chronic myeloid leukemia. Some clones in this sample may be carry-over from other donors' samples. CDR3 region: CASSEQNSVYGYTF. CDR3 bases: TGTGCCAGCAGCGAACAGAACTCTGTCTATGGCTACACCTTC.